The 29 T cell receptor beta chains presented below share a single source sample, sequenced in a study of shared clonotypes between healthy human individuals. Data came from immunoSEQ multiplex PCR; TCRdb stores just in-frame clones and leaves some out. The sample records 980,000 or so clones, 76% being singletons. Sequenced sample: memory CD4+ T cells sorted from blood. Documented subset: CD45RA-negative fraction. These receptors all stem from a man younger than 35 in good health.

This chain connects TRBV2 to TRBJ1-6, with TRBD1 identical over 7 bases. The germline CDR1 and CDR2 sequences are SNHLY and FYNNEI. The ends lost 5 bases at V and 3 bases at J; junction bases unmatched: 4. CDR3 length: 15 residues. The DNA for the CDR3 is TGTGCCAGCAGTTCGACAGGGAACTATAATTCACCCCTCCACTTT. Residues: CASSSTGNYNSPLHF.

This clone was observed a handful of times. This rearrangement joins TRBV12-5 to TRBJ2-3; D not resolved. The ends were cut back, 1 base at V and 4 bases at J, with 9 bases in the middle. The CDR3 runs 14 residues. In germline, CDR1 is LGHNT, CDR2 FRNRAP. The CDR3 nucleotides are TGTGCTAGTGGTTTGGGACAACCCGCAGATACGCAGTATTTT. This codes for CASGLGQPADTQYF.

The genes are TRBV2 and TRBJ2-3; D perhaps matches TRBD2 (6 bases). Germline V CDR1 and CDR2: SNHLY, FYNNEI. The CDR3 has 13 residues. V gave up 5 bases and J gave up 2 bases, with 8 bases separating them. The chain's CDR3 is CASSRENTDTQYF. The DNA of the CDR3 is TGTGCCAGCAGTCGGGAGAACACAGATACGCAGTATTTT. Using reference TRBV2 and TRBJ2-3 for the parts outside the CDR3, the full variable domain is EPEVTQTPSHQVTQMGQEVILRCVPISNHLYFYWYRQILGQKVEFLVSFYNNEISEKSEIFDDQFSVERPDGSNFTLKIRSTKLEDSAMYFCASSRENTDTQYFGPGTRLTVL.

This chain links TRBV20-1 with TRBJ2-1, with unresolved D. V gave up 1 base and J gave up 6 bases, with 4 bases separating them. Germline CDR1 DFQATT, CDR2 SNEGSKA (reference sequence). The CDR3 spans 11 residues. CDR3 protein: CSARGANEQFF. The DNA for the CDR3 is TGCAGTGCTAGAGGGGCCAATGAGCAGTTCTTC.

Regarding this clone: Other DNA sequences of this sample code for an identical CDR3. CDR3 sequence: CASSSGPYGYTF. The CDR3 DNA is TGTGCCAGCAGCTCGGGGCCCTATGGCTACACCTTC. The chain has TRBV11-2 and TRBJ1-2; tentative D call: TRBD1 (5 bases). The CDR3 is made up of 12 amino acids. Trimming cost V 4 bases and J 4 bases, with 7 bases left between them. From germline, CDR1 is SGHAT and CDR2 FQNNGV.

The chain recombines TRBV5-1 with TRBJ2-7; 7 nucleotides align to TRBD1. The V segment lost 0 bases and the J segment 5 bases; nucleotides outside the gene matches: 2. CDR1 and CDR2 from the germline V gene are SGHRS and YFSETQ. CDR3 length equals 13 residues. The CDR3 bases are TGCGCCAGCAGCTTGGGTGACAGGGACGAGCAGTACTTC. As protein: CASSLGDRDEQYF.

The rearrangement uses TRBV10-3 and TRBJ1-2; no reliable D call. The ends were cut back, 5 bases at V and 10 bases at J, with 17 bases in the middle. This CDR3 comprises 13 residues. In germline, CDR1 is ENHRY, CDR2 SYGVKD. CDR3 nucleotides: TGTGCCATCAGTATTACAACGGGTGAAGACTACACCTTC. As protein: CAISITTGEDYTF.

V and J are TRBV10-1 and TRBJ1-1, with a tentative D call TRBD1 (5 bases). Germline CDR1 reads WNHNN; CDR2 reads SYGVQD (reference sequence). The CDR3 loop spans 13 amino acids. Deletions cut 4 bases from V and 4 bases from J, with 10 bases between. The DNA for the CDR3 is TGCGCCAGCAGTGGTGGCAGGGCCACTGAAGCTTTCTTT. It specifies CASSGGRATEAFF.

The chain links TRBV5-4 to TRBJ2-3; 10 bases agree with TRBD2. The CDR3 is 17 residues long. Germline V gene lookup returns CDR1 SGHNT and CDR2 YYREEE (reference sequence). The junction had 6 bases not matched to a gene; V was cut back by 0 bases and J by 2 bases. The CDR3 bases are TGTGCCAGCAGCTTGGATCGGCTAGCGGGAGACACAGATACGCAGTATTTT. Amino acids: CASSLDRLAGDTDTQYF.

The chain uses TRBV19 and TRBJ1-5, with D hard to call. The CDR3 totals 14 residues. CDR1 LNHDA and CDR2 SQIVND come from the germline V gene (reference sequence). Trimming cost V 5 bases and J 0 bases, with 8 bases left between them. The CDR3 DNA reads TGTGCCAGTAGTTCGTCGAATAGCAATCAGCCCCAGCATTTT. Its translation is CASSSSNSNQPQHF.

V and J are TRBV2 and TRBJ1-1; D is perhaps TRBD1 (5 bases). CDR1 SNHLY and CDR2 FYNNEI come from the germline V gene. V was clipped by 6 bases and J by 3 bases, with 14 bases between them. This CDR3 is built from 14 residues. CDR3 sequence reads: CASSREGGDTEAFF. In DNA form, the CDR3 reads TGTGCCAGCAGCCGAGAAGGAGGGGACACTGAAGCTTTCTTT.

The chain links TRBV6-5 to TRBJ2-7, with 9 bases fitting TRBD1. V lost 2 bases and J lost 6; bases outside the gene matches: 8. Germline V lookup: CDR1 MNHEY, CDR2 SVGAGI. This CDR3 spans 15 amino acids. CDR3 bases: TGTGCCAGCAGTTACGGGACAGGGCGGGTTAGCGAGCAGTACTTC. This encodes CASSYGTGRVSEQYF.

The chain has TRBV7-2 and TRBJ2-1, with TRBD2 identical over 9 bases. The V segment lost 3 bases and the J segment 6 bases; nucleotides outside the gene matches: 6. Germline CDR1 is SGHTA and CDR2 is FQGNSA. The CDR3 extends over 15 amino acids. For the CDR3, the DNA is TGTGCCAGCAGCTTCGGACTAGCGAGGGGCAATGAGCAGTTCTTC. This codes for CASSFGLARGNEQFF.

The J gene is TRBJ2-5, the V gene TRBV5-1; possible D gene TRBD2, 6 bases. The CDR3 runs to 14 residues. CDR1 and CDR2 (germline): SGHRS, YFSETQ. The V end lost 4 bases, the J end lost 5 bases, and 15 bases lay between the germline ends. CDR3 DNA: TGCGCCAGCAGCCCCGGTGGGGGGAAGGAGACCCAGTACTTC. Protein: CASSPGGGKETQYF.

To note about this clone: Additional DNA sequences in this sample encode the identical CDR3. This rearrangement joins TRBV19 to TRBJ2-7; tentatively, D is TRBD1 (5 bases). Germline assignment: CDR1 LNHDA and CDR2 SQIVND (reference sequence). Trimming removed 2 bases at V and 5 bases at J, with 10 bases between. CDR3 length: 13 amino acids. The CDR3 region has the DNA TGTGCCAGTAGTATACAGGGTTCCCACGAGCAGTACTTC. The encoded protein is CASSIQGSHEQYF.

This rearrangement joins TRBV9 to TRBJ2-2; possible D gene TRBD1, 5 bases. The V and J ends lost 5 bases and 4 bases respectively, with 12 bases between them. This CDR3 is 14 amino acids long. Germline V lookup: CDR1 SGDLS, CDR2 YYNGEE. The CDR3 bases are TGTGCCAGCAGGACAGCCGACGGCACCGGGGAGCTGTTTTTT. Residues: CASRTADGTGELFF.

This sequence joins TRBV11-1 and TRBJ2-5, with D possibly TRBD2 on 6 matching bases. Trimming removed 2 bases from V and 4 bases from J, with 17 bases in between. From germline, CDR1 is SGHAT and CDR2 FQDESV (reference sequence). The CDR3 extends over 16 amino acids. CDR3 bases: TGTGCCAGCAGCTTAAGTAGCGGAAATACGGGAGAGACCCAGTACTTC. Encoded protein: CASSLSSGNTGETQYF.

This CDR3 is CASRDRGFGETQYF. DNA of the CDR3: TGCGCCAGCAGAGACAGGGGTTTCGGGGAGACCCAGTACTTC. J is TRBJ2-5 and V is TRBV10-2; TRBD1 aligns across 8 bases. The germline V gene has CDR1 WSHSY and CDR2 SAAADI. Trimming cost V 6 bases and J 5 bases; bases outside gene matches: 8. The CDR3 covers 14 residues.

This chain links TRBV7-9 with TRBJ2-5, with 9 bases matching TRBD2. V lost 5 bases to trimming and J lost 4 bases; unmatched junction nucleotides: 8. Per the germline V gene, CDR1 is SEHNR and CDR2 is FQNEAQ (reference sequence). There are 15 residues in the CDR3. Written as DNA, the CDR3 is TGTGCCAGCAGCCCTTTAGCGGGAGCGGGAGAGACCCAGTACTTC. Its translation is CASSPLAGAGETQYF. The full variable domain, its missing parts supplied by reference TRBV7-9 and TRBJ2-5, is DTGVSQNPRHKITKRGQNVTFRCDPISEHNRLYWYRQTLGQGPEFLTYFQNEAQLEKSRLLSDRFSAERPKGSFSTLEIQRTEQGDSAMYLCASSPLAGAGETQYFGPGTRLLVL.

The rearrangement joins TRBV6-5 to TRBJ1-2, with 8 bases fitting TRBD1. The CDR3 is 15 amino acids. Germline V gene lookup returns CDR1 MNHEY and CDR2 SVGAGI. V gave up 6 bases and J gave up 8 bases; unmatched junction bases: 14. CDR3 region: CASRAGGDVLKGYTF. CDR3 bases: TGTGCCAGCAGGGCAGGGGGCGATGTATTGAAGGGCTACACCTTC.

The V call is TRBV11-3, the J call TRBJ2-7, with 11 bases identical to TRBD2. The CDR3 covers 15 residues. In germline, CDR1 is SGHNT, CDR2 YENEEA. V shed 2 bases, J shed 5 bases, and the junction held 5 bases outside the gene matches. CDR3 coding DNA: TGTGCCAGCAGCTTAACTAGCGGGAGTCAGAACGAGCAGTACTTC. This gives the protein CASSLTSGSQNEQYF.

The chain employs TRBV19 and TRBJ1-6; no firm D call. V lost 1 base, J lost 6 bases, and 7 bases lay in between. The CDR3 is 14 amino acids. Germline CDR1 is LNHDA and CDR2 is SQIVND (reference sequence). The CDR3 is CASSIVAANSPLHF. The CDR3 DNA sequence: TGTGCCAGTAGTATAGTCGCTGCTAATTCACCCCTCCACTTT.

This chain connects TRBV5-6 to TRBJ2-2; D perhaps matches TRBD1 (6 bases). Deletions cut 0 bases from V and 5 bases from J, with 11 bases between. The CDR3 has 15 residues. Germline V lookup: CDR1 SGHDT, CDR2 YYEEEE. Here the CDR3 reads CASSLETGKTGELFF. CDR3 DNA: TGTGCCAGCAGCTTGGAGACAGGAAAGACCGGGGAGCTGTTTTTT. Full variable domain (missing parts from reference TRBV5-6 and TRBJ2-2): DAGVTQSPTHLIKTRGQQVTLRCSPKSGHDTVSWYQQALGQGPQFIFQYYEEEERQRGNFPDRFSGHQFPNYSSELNVNALLLGDSALYLCASSLETGKTGELFFGEGSRLTVL.

V and J are TRBV30 and TRBJ2-7; possible D gene TRBD2, 6 bases. This CDR3 spans 13 amino acids. Looked up from germline, CDR1 is GTSNPN and CDR2 is SVGIG (reference sequence). V lost 0 bases to trimming and J lost 6 bases, with 12 bases between them. The CDR3 DNA reads TGTGCCTGGAGTGTACTATTGGGGGGCGAGCAGTACTTC. Translating gives CAWSVLLGGEQYF.

In the case of this clone: Since a far larger clone is one base different, this is likely a read error. V usage is TRBV11-2 and J usage is TRBJ2-2; TRBD1 might be the D (6 bases). CDR3 length: 14 amino acids. Germline CDR1 is SGHAT and CDR2 is FQNNGV. V was cut by 5 bases and J by 1 base, with 8 bases left in between. The CDR3: CASSPQGNTGELFF. The CDR3, as DNA: TGTGCCAGCAGCCCACAGGGGAACACCGGGGAGCTGTTTTTT.

The J gene is TRBJ2-7, the V gene TRBV14; TRBD1 or TRBD2 may be the D gene (5 bases each). The germline V and J ends were trimmed by 0 bases and 4 bases, with 19 bases remaining between them. The CDR3 spans 17 residues. CDR1 and CDR2 from the germline V gene are SGHDN and FVKESK. The CDR3 spells CASSQELLGETLYEQYF. CDR3 DNA sequence: TGTGCCAGCAGCCAAGAACTTCTGGGGGAAACCCTTTACGAGCAGTACTTC. Variable domain in full (rest from reference TRBV14 and TRBJ2-7): EAGVTQFPSHSVIEKGQTVTLRCDPISGHDNLYWYRRVMGKEIKFLLHFVKESKQDESGMPNNRFLAERTGGTYSTLKVQPAELEDSGVYFCASSQELLGETLYEQYFGPGTRLTVT.

V usage is TRBV11-2 and J usage is TRBJ2-3; D is possibly TRBD2 (6 bases). The germline CDR1 and CDR2 sequences are SGHAT and FQNNGV. The CDR3 consists of 15 residues. Trimming took 4 bases from V and 2 from J, leaving 13 bases between them. The CDR3 loop is CASSSSGVPTDTQYF. CDR3 bases: TGTGCCAGCAGCTCCTCGGGAGTCCCCACAGATACGCAGTATTTT.

This clone occurred many times. V is TRBV2 and J is TRBJ1-2; weak D call: TRBD1 (5 bases). V gave up 7 bases and J gave up 6 bases, with 9 bases separating them. Germline V gives CDR1 SNHLY, CDR2 FYNNEI. The CDR3 runs 11 residues. The CDR3 nucleotides are TGTGCCAGCACAGGGAAAGATGGCTACACCTTC. It is translated as CASTGKDGYTF.

J is TRBJ2-7 and V is TRBV6-6, with 8 nucleotides matching TRBD2. CDR1 and CDR2 from the germline V gene are MNHNY and SVGAGI (reference sequence). CDR3 length equals 16 residues. Unmatched junction bases numbered 11, after V lost 6 bases and J lost 1 base. CDR3 loop: CASRPLGGGLSYEQYF. As DNA, the CDR3 is TGTGCCAGCAGACCCCTCGGGGGGGGGCTTTCCTACGAGCAGTACTTC.